This T cell receptor (beta chain) is from a study of T cells in localized non-small cell lung cancer. Trimming took off 4 bases at V and 7 bases at J, with 20 bases between the two ends. The CDR3 runs 16 residues. Per germline, CDR1 SGHTS and CDR2 YDEGEE. Assay: immunoSEQ multiplex PCR; the TCRdb copy retains only in-frame clones and omits some. This sample carries some 11,000 clones, around four fifths of them seen once, and the ten largest clones take roughly 18%. Broader study findings: Longer overall survival was seen with higher T cell density measured in blood. Tumor trailed uninvolved adjacent lung in T cell clonality, which peaked there.

Worth noting for this clone: Its antigen is not known.

The receptor was isolated from a male donor older than 55 with stage I lung adenocarcinoma. The V call is TRBV5-8, the J call TRBJ2-2, with a tentative D call TRBD2 (6 bases). This specimen was peripheral blood, taken before any cancer treatment. The CDR3 sequence: CASSPGLPLKGGELFF. Here the CDR3 DNA reads TGTGCCAGCAGCCCGGGACTTCCTTTGAAGGGCGGGGAGCTGTTTTTT.